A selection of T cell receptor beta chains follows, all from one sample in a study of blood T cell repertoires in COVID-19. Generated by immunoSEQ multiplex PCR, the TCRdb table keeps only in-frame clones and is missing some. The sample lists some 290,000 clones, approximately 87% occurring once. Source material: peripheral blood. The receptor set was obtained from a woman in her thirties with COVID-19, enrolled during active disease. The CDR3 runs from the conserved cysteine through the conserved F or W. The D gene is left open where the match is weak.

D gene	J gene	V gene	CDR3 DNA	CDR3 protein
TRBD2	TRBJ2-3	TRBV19	TGTGCCAGTAGTACTAGCGGGAGGAGAGATACGCAGTATTTT	CASSTSGRRDTQYF
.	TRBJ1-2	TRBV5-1	TGCGCCAGCAGCTTGGGGAGGGAAGATGGCTACACCTTC	CASSLGREDGYTF
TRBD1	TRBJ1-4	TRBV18	TGTGCCAGCTCACCACCCGGGACAGCACTTGAAAAACTGTTTTTT	CASSPPGTALEKLFF
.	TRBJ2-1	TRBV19	TGTGCCAGTAAGATCCAGGGGCTTTTCGATGAGCAGTTCTTC	CASKIQGLFDEQFF
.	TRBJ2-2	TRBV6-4	TGTGCCAGCAGTGACTCTGCGACCCAGCGCGGGGAGCTGTTTTTT	CASSDSATQRGELFF
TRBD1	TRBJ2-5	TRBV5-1	TGCGCCAGCAGCACAAGGACAGGTCAAGAGACCCAGTACTTC	CASSTRTGQETQYF
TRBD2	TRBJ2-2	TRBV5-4	TGTGCCAGCAGCTTGGGGGGGGCGGGAGGCGAAACCGGGGAGCTGTTTTTT	CASSLGGAGGETGELFF
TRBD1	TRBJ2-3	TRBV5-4	TGTGCCAGCAGCTTGGACAGGGGGCAGGGAGATACGCAGTATTTT	CASSLDRGQGDTQYF
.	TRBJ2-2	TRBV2	TGTGCCAGCAGTATGAGGGCAGGGGAGAACACCGGGGAGCTGTTTTTT	CASSMRAGENTGELFF
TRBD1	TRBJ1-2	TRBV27	TGTGCCAGCAGCCGGACAGGGGTTAACTATGGCTACACCTTC	CASSRTGVNYGYTF
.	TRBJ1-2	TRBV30	TGTGCCTGGAACCCACGGGGTTTCGGAGGCTACACCTTC	CAWNPRGFGGYTF
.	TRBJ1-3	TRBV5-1	TGCGCCAGCAGCTCGGACAGCTTCTCTCTGGGAAACACCATATATTTT	CASSSDSFSLGNTIYF
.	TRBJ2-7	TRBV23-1	TGCGCCAGCAGTCACGGGACACCTCAACCTTACGAGCAGTACTTC	CASSHGTPQPYEQYF
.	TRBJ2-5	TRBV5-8	TGTGCCAGCAGGAGTAGTCTGAGAGAGACCCAGTACTTC	CASRSSLRETQYF
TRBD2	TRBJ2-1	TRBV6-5	TGTGCCAGCAACCCGGGACTAGCGGGAAGTAATGAGCAGTTCTTC	CASNPGLAGSNEQFF
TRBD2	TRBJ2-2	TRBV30	TGTGCCTGGAGGCCGGGACTAGCGGGGCCCACCACCGGGGAGCTGTTTTTT	CAWRPGLAGPTTGELFF
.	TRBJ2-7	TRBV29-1	TGCAGCGTTGAAAGCGTAACAGGTTACGAGCAGTACTTC	CSVESVTGYEQYF
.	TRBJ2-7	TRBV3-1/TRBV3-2	TGTGCCAGCAGCCAAGCCGGGACTGGGAGCTACGAGCAGTACTTC	CASSQAGTGSYEQYF